The 22 T cell receptor beta chains below were found in one sample sequenced in a study of CD8+ T cells in alopecia areata. RNA was extracted and reverse transcribed into cDNA as the sequencing template. Libraries were prepared by immunoSEQ multiplex PCR; TCRdb keeps only in-frame clonotypes and omits some of them. The sample yields approximately 300,000 clones, without any singletons. On the basis of CD4, CD8alpha, NKG2D, NKG2ACE and other markers, pooled cutaneous lymph node cells were sorted. Sequencing input: CD4+ T cells sorted from a lymph node. These receptors all come from a C3H/HeJ mouse with alopecia areata. For this strain, the MHC haplotype corresponds to H2-k.

This clone has more than one count but fewer than ten. Gene names are the mouse ones. The missing CDR3 end, 4 residues past where the read stops, is filled in from the germline J gene. The V gene is TRBV13-1, the J gene TRBJ2-1; TRBD2 matches at 9 bases. The germline V gene has CDR1 NSHNY and CDR2 SYGAGN. V was pared by 3 bases and J by 3 bases, with 4 bases of the junction left unmatched. CDR3 length equals 15 residues. The CDR3 sequence: CASSATTGGYAEQFF. The CDR3 bases that were read are TGTGCCAGCAGTGCCACGACTGGGGGCTATGCT.

This clone occurred a few times. The gene names here belong to mouse. The read terminates 4 residues before the CDR3 end, so the remaining end is supplied by the germline J gene. The rearrangement uses TRBV19 and TRBJ2-7; 7 bases align to TRBD2. The CDR3 has 13 residues. Trimming at V came to 7 bases and at J to 0 bases, leaving 4 bases not matched to a gene. Per the germline V gene, CDR1 is FNHDT and CDR2 is SITEND (reference sequence). The part of the CDR3 DNA that was read is TGTGCCAGCCTGGGGGTGAGCTCCTAT. Translating gives CASLGVSSY. The whole CDR3 is CASLGVSSYEQYF.

Concerning this clone: Mouse gene names apply. The CDR3 end lies 4 residues beyond the end of the read and is filled in from the germline J gene. The gene calls are TRBV13-1 and TRBJ1-1, with 8 bases matching TRBD1. The CDR3 loop spans 14 amino acids. V lost 3 bases and J lost 3; bases outside the gene matches: 4. Germline CDR1 is NSHNY and CDR2 is SYGAGN. The CDR3 protein is CASSADRVDTEVFF. The CDR3 bases that were read are TGTGCCAGCAGTGCGGACAGGGTGGACACA.

This clone was recorded a few times. Gene names denote mouse genes. The read stops 4 residues short of the end of the CDR3; the missing end is completed from the germline J gene. The chain carries TRBV19 and TRBJ1-1; D possibly corresponds to TRBD1 (6 bases). CDR3 length equals 12 residues. Germline V gives CDR1 FNHDT, CDR2 SITEND (reference sequence). CDR3 in amino acids: CASSITGTEVFF. The DNA read from the CDR3 is TGTGCCAGCAGTATAACAGGGACA.

This clone was seen a handful of times. Genes and germline come from the mouse. The chain's CDR3 is CASSAGYTEVFF. Partial CDR3 DNA: TGTGCCAGCAGTGCAGGGTACACA. The J gene is TRBJ1-1, the V gene TRBV13-1, with a possible D match to TRBD1 (5 bases). Read sequence stops 4 residues before the CDR3 end, and the germline J gene provides the missing end. From germline, CDR1 is NSHNY and CDR2 SYGAGN. The CDR3 contains 12 residues. V was cut by 3 bases and J by 3 bases, with 6 bases left in between.

Regarding this clone: Gene names are the mouse ones. The read gets to within 4 residues of the CDR3 end, and the germline J gene fills in the rest. At the DNA level, this CDR3 is encoded by other sequences in the same sample as well. This sequence joins TRBV13-2 and TRBJ2-5; TRBD1 matches 10 bases. This CDR3 comprises 14 residues. Germline-derived CDR1 and CDR2 are NNHNN and SYGAGS (reference sequence). The CDR3 DNA, read in part, is TGTGCCAGCGGTGCGACAGGGGGCGGGGAC. Translated, it gives CASGATGGGD. The whole CDR3 sequence reads CASGATGGGDTQYF.

This clone was counted only a few times. Gene names follow the mouse nomenclature. The read ends 4 residues before the CDR3 terminus; that terminus is restored from the germline J gene. The identical CDR3 is also encoded by other nucleotide sequences in the sample. The rearrangement joins TRBV19 to TRBJ2-5; the D gene is possibly TRBD1 (6 bases). V was pared by 1 base and J by 1 base, with 7 bases between. CDR1 FNHDT and CDR2 SITEND come from the germline V gene (reference sequence). This CDR3 has 14 amino acids. CDR3 sequence: CASSIPGDQDTQYF. The DNA read from the CDR3 is TGTGCCAGCAGTATACCAGGGGACCAAGAC.

Remarks on this clone: These gene names are mouse names. The read terminates 4 residues before the CDR3 end, so the remaining end is supplied by the germline J gene. The chain links TRBV1 to TRBJ2-2, with TRBD2 matching over 13 bases. The CDR3 is 18 amino acids. J gave up 1 base and V 3 bases, and 5 bases lay outside the gene matches. Germline V CDR1 and CDR2: NSQYPW, LRSPGD (reference sequence). The CDR3 bases that were read are TGCACCTGCAGTGCCTCCCGGGACTGGGGGGGAAACACCGGG. Its translation: CTCSASRDWGGNTG. The whole CDR3 protein is CTCSASRDWGGNTGQLYF. The whole variable domain, filled in from reference TRBV1 and TRBJ2-2, reads VTLLEQNPRWRLVPRGQAVNLRCILKNSQYPWMSWYQQDLQKQLQWLFTLRSPGDKEVKSLPGADYLATRVTDTELRLQVANMSQGRTLYCTCSASRDWGGNTGQLYFGEGSKLTVL.

This clone has more than one count but fewer than ten. The listed genes are named as in mouse. Read sequence stops 4 residues before the CDR3 end, and the germline J gene provides the missing end. The chain recombines TRBV5 with TRBJ2-1; D may be TRBD2 (6 bases). Germline lookup yields CDR1 LGHNA and CDR2 YNLKQL (reference sequence). V was shortened by 0 bases and J by 0 bases, with 9 bases between the two germline ends. The CDR3 has 16 amino acids. CDR3 protein: CASSQDGGYNYAEQFF. The CDR3 bases that were read are TGTGCCAGCAGCCAAGACGGGGGGTATAACTATGCT.

This clone was counted at least ten times. The gene names given are mouse names. The read finishes 4 residues shy of the CDR3 end, and the germline J gene is used to complete it. V is TRBV13-1 and J is TRBJ2-2; possible D gene TRBD1, 5 bases. The CDR3 covers 14 residues. V was trimmed by 5 bases and J by 5 bases, leaving 13 bases between them. Looked up from germline, CDR1 is NSHNY and CDR2 is SYGAGN. Here the CDR3 reads CASRPSSGTGQLYF. The DNA read from the CDR3 is TGTGCCAGCAGGCCCTCCTCAGGGACCGGG.

This clone was counted at least ten times. Gene labels here are mouse ones. The DNA read from the CDR3 is TGCACCTGCAGCGCCCCGGGACAGGGGAGAAACTATGCT. It translates to CTCSAPGQGRNYA. The whole CDR3 region reads CTCSAPGQGRNYAEQFF. The V call is TRBV1, the J call TRBJ2-1; 10 positions match TRBD1. The read terminates 4 residues before the CDR3 end, so the remaining end is supplied by the germline J gene. The CDR3 has 17 amino acids. Germline V lookup: CDR1 NSQYPW, CDR2 LRSPGD (reference sequence). V lost 6 bases to trimming and J lost 1 base; unmatched junction nucleotides: 9.

On this clone itself: Gene names denote mouse genes. The read falls 4 residues short of the CDR3 end, and the missing part is taken from the germline J gene. The V gene is TRBV13-2, the J gene TRBJ2-7, with 10 bases aligning to TRBD1. J lost 3 bases, V lost 6 bases, and 6 bases had no gene match. Germline CDR1 is NNHNN and CDR2 is SYGAGS (reference sequence). The CDR3 sequence is 14 residues long. Incomplete CDR3 DNA: TGTGCCAGCGTCCGGGACAGGGGAATCTAT. This gives the protein CASVRDRGIY. The whole CDR3 region reads CASVRDRGIYEQYF.

As for this clone: The genes are named according to mouse. The read gets to within 4 residues of the CDR3 end, and the germline J gene fills in the rest. The rearrangement joins TRBV13-3 to TRBJ1-2; TRBD1 matches at 10 bases. This CDR3 is 13 amino acids long. V lost 5 bases, J lost 4 bases, and 2 bases stayed unmatched. CDR1 is NNHDY and CDR2 is SYVADS in the germline V gene. CDR3 bases read: TGTGCCAGCAGGGACAGGGGGGTCTCC. This gives the protein CASRDRGVS. The whole CDR3 reads CASRDRGVSDYTF.

About this clone: Gene names are the mouse ones. The read halts 3 residues ahead of the CDR3 end, with the missing end drawn from the germline J gene. V is TRBV5 and J is TRBJ1-6, with TRBD1 matching 7 bases. TRBJ1-6 is annotated as an ORF whose role is uncertain. The length of the CDR3 is 15 residues. After removal of 5 bases from V and 3 bases from J, the junction contained 4 bases not matched to a gene. CDR1 LGHNA and CDR2 YNLKQL come from the germline V gene (reference sequence). CDR3: CASSSQGDYNSPLYF. The DNA read from the CDR3 is TGTGCCAGCAGCTCTCAGGGGGACTATAATTCGCCC.

This clone was counted between two and nine times. The gene names given are mouse names. The CDR3 end is not reached by the read, which stops 4 residues before it; the germline J gene fills it in. The chain is built from TRBV13-3 and TRBJ2-1, with TRBD1 identical over 9 bases. The germline V gene encodes CDR1 NNHDY and CDR2 SYVADS. The CDR3 is 13 residues long. The V gene end was trimmed by 7 bases and the J gene end by 6 bases; junction bases not matched to a gene: 5. The CDR3 bases that were read are TGTGCCAGCTTACGGACAGGGGCTGCT. This gives the protein CASLRTGAA. The entire CDR3 protein is CASLRTGAAEQFF.

This clone appeared a few times. The gene symbols are mouse symbols. The CDR3 end lies 4 residues beyond the end of the read and is filled in from the germline J gene. V is TRBV12-1 and J is TRBJ2-4; TRBD2 might be the D (6 bases). The CDR3 is made up of 14 amino acids. CDR1 is SGHSN, CDR2 HYEKVE, per germline. With 0 bases removed from V and 1 base from J, the gap between germline ends came to 7 bases. CDR3 DNA, as far as it was read: TGTGCCAGCTCTCTCGCTGGGGGTCAAAAC. This codes for CASSLAGGQN. The full CDR3 protein is CASSLAGGQNTLYF.

As to this clone: Mouse gene names and germline throughout. The missing CDR3 end, 4 residues past where the read stops, is filled in from the germline J gene. This chain links TRBV31 with TRBJ1-2, with D maybe TRBD1 (6 bases). Looked up from germline, CDR1 is GKSSPN and CDR2 is SITVG. The length of the CDR3 is 12 residues. Partial CDR3 DNA: TGTGCCTGGAGTGCTCCGGGACAC. Translating it yields CAWSAPGH. The CDR3 in its entirety is CAWSAPGHDYTF.

A word on this clone: Here the gene names and germline are mouse. The read stops 4 residues short of the end of the CDR3; the missing end is completed from the germline J gene. The same CDR3 is also encoded by other DNA sequences in this sample. The chain employs TRBV13-1 and TRBJ2-3, with D possibly TRBD1 on 6 matching bases. The CDR3 loop spans 16 amino acids. Between the trimmed V and J ends, which lost 0 bases and 0 bases, there was a span of 11 bases. CDR1 NSHNY and CDR2 SYGAGN come from the germline V gene. CDR3 in amino acids: CASSDAGTTSAETLYF. The CDR3 bases that were read are TGTGCCAGCAGTGATGCAGGGACAACTAGTGCAGAA.

Comment on this clone: Germline and genes: mouse. The read terminates 4 residues ahead of where the CDR3 ends, so the germline J gene completes it. The V call is TRBV5, the J call TRBJ1-2, with TRBD1 as a possible D gene (5 bases). Per germline, CDR1 LGHNA and CDR2 YNLKQL (reference sequence). Deletions cut 0 bases from V and 0 bases from J, with 11 bases between. CDR3 length: 16 amino acids. Incomplete CDR3 DNA: TGTGCCAGCAGCCAAGATATCGACAGTGCAAACTCC. This gives the protein CASSQDIDSANS. The entire CDR3 sequence reads CASSQDIDSANSDYTF.

This clone was detected many times. These gene names are mouse names. The read ends 4 residues shy of where the CDR3 ends; the end is completed using the germline J gene. The chain joins TRBV5 to TRBJ2-2; D perhaps matches TRBD1 (5 bases). Germline values: CDR1 LGHNA, CDR2 YNLKQL (reference sequence). The CDR3 spans 15 residues. The V end lost 4 bases, the J end lost 0 bases, and 9 bases lay between the germline ends. The CDR3 protein is CASSRQQANTGQLYF. Incomplete CDR3 DNA: TGTGCCAGCAGCCGACAACAGGCAAACACCGGG.

This clone has ten or more counts. Gene labels here are mouse ones. The sequence runs out 4 residues before the end of the CDR3; the remainder is reconstructed from the germline J gene. The chain employs TRBV13-1 and TRBJ1-2, with D maybe TRBD1 (6 bases). The V gene lost 1 base and the J gene lost 0 bases, with 7 bases spanning the gap. Germline loops: CDR1 NSHNY, CDR2 SYGAGN. This CDR3 has 14 residues. The DNA read from the CDR3 is TGTGCCAGCAGTGATCCAGGGGCAAACTCC. Translation: CASSDPGANS. The complete CDR3 reads CASSDPGANSDYTF.

Comment on this clone: Mouse gene names apply. The sequence runs out 4 residues before the end of the CDR3; the remainder is reconstructed from the germline J gene. This sequence joins TRBV5 and TRBJ2-2; 12 positions match TRBD2. The V gene end was trimmed by 4 bases and the J gene end by 4 bases; junction bases not matched to a gene: 4. The length of the CDR3 is 16 residues. Germline V gene data show CDR1 as LGHNA and CDR2 as YNLKQL (reference sequence). The chain's CDR3 is CASSRRDWGATGQLYF. The sequenced part of the CDR3 DNA is TGTGCCAGCAGCCGCCGGGACTGGGGGGCCACCGGG.